The 31 T cell receptor beta chains reported below all come from one sample, sequenced in a study of spatial heterogeneity in lung cancer. Study-level points and caveats: Tumors with more nonsynonymous mutations had more expanded intratumoral alpha and beta TCRs.

These receptors lack a known antigen. TCRdb reanalysed the 5' RACE reads using MiXCR and keeps one entry per CDR3 protein. The table records roughly 3,200 distinct CDR3 sequences, around 3.5% of them present only once. The time point is: sample taken at primary tumor resection. The specimen comprised lung tumor tissue, sampled at surgery. These receptors all stem from a male donor with early-stage non-small cell lung cancer.

This clonotype was counted many times. Likely a read error: the CDR3 ends without its conserved phenylalanine or tryptophan. Because the CDR3's place on the DNA is in doubt, the DNA is left out and the CDR3 is given as listed by TCRdb. The J gene is TRBJ2-4, the V gene TRBV5-5; the table's TRBD1 call for D was not verified on the DNA. The germline V gene has CDR1 SGHKS and CDR2 YYEKEE (reference sequence). Termini included, the CDR3 measures 13 amino acids. This CDR3 reads CASSSGDRDRVFV.

This clonotype is deemed medium-sized. CDR3 bases: TGTGCCATCAGTGAGGAGCGGGGGGGCTTCAGCGAGCAGTACTTC. Its protein product is CAISEERGGFSEQYF. This chain links TRBV10-3 with TRBJ2-7, with 10 positions matching TRBD2. CDR3 length equals 15 residues. Germline trimming cut 2 bases from V and 6 bases from J; bases unmatched to any gene: 7. In germline, CDR1 is ENHRY, CDR2 SYGVKD.

Within the sample, this clonotype is medium-sized. The V call is TRBV15, the J call TRBJ2-7; 8 nucleotides align to TRBD1. Per germline, CDR1 LNHNV and CDR2 YYDKDF (reference sequence). J was trimmed by 6 bases and V by 5 bases; bases with no gene match: 9. The length of the CDR3 is 14 residues. The CDR3 loop is CATSETTGATEQYF. The CDR3 nucleotides read TGTGCCACCAGCGAGACGACAGGGGCAACCGAGCAGTACTTC.

This clonotype was seen ten or more times. The V call is TRBV13, the J call TRBJ1-2, with TRBD1 matching 10 bases. This CDR3 comprises 15 residues. The V gene end was trimmed by 4 bases and the J gene end by 7 bases; junction bases not matched to a gene: 9. Germline CDR1 and CDR2: PRHDT and FYEKMQ (reference sequence). CDR3 protein: CASSYFDRDRGGYTF. CDR3 in DNA: TGTGCCAGCAGCTACTTTGACCGGGACAGGGGTGGCTACACCTTC.

This clonotype was found many times. The CDR3 loop is CASSIQTGAVKTEAFF. The CDR3 nucleotides read TGTGCCAGCAGCATCCAGACAGGGGCAGTTAAGACTGAAGCTTTCTTT. This chain joins TRBV3-1 and TRBJ1-1; 8 nucleotides agree with TRBD1. Germline CDR1 LGHDT, CDR2 YNNKEL (reference sequence). This CDR3 is 16 amino acids long. V shed 5 bases, J shed 5 bases, and the junction held 13 bases outside the gene matches.

This clonotype has a count of ten or more. The chain combines TRBV4-2 with TRBJ1-4; D uncertain. V was clipped by 4 bases and J by 0 bases, with 9 bases between them. This CDR3 has 15 residues. Per the germline V gene, CDR1 is LGHNA and CDR2 is YNFKEQ. Written as DNA, the CDR3 is TGTGCCAGCAGCCCATCTCAGACAACTAATGAAAAACTGTTTTTT. Protein product: CASSPSQTTNEKLFF.

In this sample, this clonotype is medium-sized. The chain carries TRBV6-5 and TRBJ1-2; 7 positions agree with TRBD1. Germline V lookup: CDR1 MNHEY, CDR2 SVGAGI. Losses at the gene ends were 2 bases for V and 4 bases for J; bases not matched to a gene: 4. The CDR3 covers 14 residues. The CDR3 DNA reads TGTGCCAGCAGTTACCGGGGACAGACCTATGGCTACACCTTC. The encoded protein is CASSYRGQTYGYTF.

This clonotype qualifies as medium-sized. The chain uses TRBV20-1 and TRBJ2-3; 8 nucleotides match TRBD2. This CDR3 has 14 amino acids. Germline V CDR1 and CDR2: DFQATT, SNEGSKA (reference sequence). J was trimmed by 1 base and V by 7 bases; bases with no gene match: 7. The CDR3 spells CSGGGAGGTDTQYF. CDR3 DNA: TGCAGTGGTGGAGGAGCGGGGGGCACAGATACGCAGTATTTT.

This clonotype rates as medium-sized. This sequence joins TRBV6-6 and TRBJ2-7, with 11 positions matching TRBD2. V shed 6 bases and J 4 bases; nucleotides not matched to a gene: 11. CDR1 and CDR2 from the germline V gene are MNHNY and SVGAGI (reference sequence). This CDR3 spans 16 amino acids. The CDR3 loop is CASRPAHSGGGYEQYV. For the CDR3, the DNA is TGTGCCAGCAGACCCGCACATAGCGGGGGGGGGTACGAGCAGTACGTC.

By share, this clonotype ranks as medium-sized. The rearrangement joins TRBV28 to TRBJ1-2; TRBD1 matches at 7 bases. This CDR3 has 18 amino acids. Trimming cost V 5 bases and J 2 bases; bases outside gene matches: 17. Germline V lookup: CDR1 MDHEN, CDR2 SYDVKM. CDR3 in amino acids: CASSLQQGMRMGNYGYTF. CDR3 DNA: TGTGCCAGCAGTCTTCAACAGGGGATGAGGATGGGGAACTATGGCTACACCTTC.

This clonotype rates as medium-sized (0.01 to 0.1%). This chain connects TRBV3-1 to TRBJ1-6; D gene unclear. This CDR3 is built from 16 residues. CDR1 and CDR2 from the germline V gene are LGHDT and YNNKEL (reference sequence). Trimming cost V 0 bases and J 6 bases, with 12 bases left between them. As DNA, the CDR3 is TGTGCCAGCAGCCAAGATGCCCCCGGACTTAATTCACCCCTCCACTTT. As protein: CASSQDAPGLNSPLHF.

This clonotype was seen more than once but under ten times. The chain has TRBV7-2 and TRBJ1-2; D is unresolved. This CDR3 is built from 14 residues. V lost 0 bases and J lost 4, with 9 bases in between. The germline V gene encodes CDR1 SGHTA and CDR2 FQGNSA. Written as DNA, the CDR3 is TGTGCCAGCAGCTTAGCCAACGGAATCTATGGCTACACCTTC. Translation gives CASSLANGIYGYTF.

This clonotype is labeled medium-sized. V gene TRBV7-2 combines with J gene TRBJ2-2, with D unresolved. The CDR3 has 14 residues. V was trimmed by 0 bases and J by 5 bases, leaving 7 bases between them. Germline CDR1 and CDR2: SGHTA and FQGNSA. The CDR3 bases are TGTGCCAGCAGCTTAGCGTATGGAACCGGGGAGCTGTTTTTT. Its translation: CASSLAYGTGELFF. The full variable domain, rest sourced from reference TRBV7-2 and TRBJ2-2, is GAGVSQSPSNKVTEKGKDVELRCDPISGHTALYWYRQSLGQGLEFLIYFQGNSAPDKSGLPSDRFSAERTGGSVSTLTIQRTQQEDSAVYLCASSLAYGTGELFFGEGSRLTVL.

In this sample, this clonotype turned up many times. V usage is TRBV12-3 or TRBV12-4 and J usage is TRBJ1-3; 7 nucleotides agree with TRBD1. The CDR3 covers 14 residues. Trimming cost V 7 bases and J 0 bases; bases outside gene matches: 3. The CDR3 coding sequence is TGTGCCAGCATTACAGGGGTCTCTGGAAACACCATATATTTT. This sequence encodes CASITGVSGNTIYF.

By sample fraction, this clonotype is medium-sized (0.01 to 0.1%). This chain links TRBV4-1 with TRBJ2-6, with 7 bases matching TRBD1. The CDR3 totals 19 residues. V lost 4 bases, J lost 1 base, and 13 bases stayed unmatched. CDR1 and CDR2 from the germline V gene are MGHRA and YSYEKL. In DNA, the CDR3 is TGCGCCAGCAGCCCCCGTGAGGGGGCCCTAATATCTGGGGCCAACGTCCTGACTTTC. This encodes CASSPREGALISGANVLTF.

This clonotype is categorized as medium-sized. The chain recombines TRBV24-1 with TRBJ2-5; 9 bases are shared with TRBD2. The CDR3 runs 16 residues. V shed 3 bases and J 0 bases; nucleotides not matched to a gene: 4. Looked up from germline, CDR1 is KGHDR and CDR2 is SFDVKD. The CDR3 sequence: CATSDLSGGHQETQYF. The CDR3, as DNA: TGTGCCACCAGTGATCTGAGCGGGGGGCACCAAGAGACCCAGTACTTC.

This chain uses TRBV5-1 with TRBJ1-5, with a weak D call TRBD1 (5 bases). The germline gives CDR1 SGHRS, CDR2 YFSETQ. This CDR3 has 14 residues. V dropped 2 bases and J dropped 6 bases, with 12 bases sitting between them. Here the CDR3 reads CASSLGESTQPQHF. Written as DNA, the CDR3 is TGCGCCAGCAGCTTAGGGGAGTCAACTCAGCCCCAGCATTTT.

In its sample, this clonotype is medium-sized (0.01 to 0.1%). The J gene is TRBJ1-6, the V gene TRBV7-9; D unclear. The germline V and J ends were trimmed by 1 base and 7 bases, with 2 bases remaining between them. The CDR3 spans 12 residues. Looked up from germline, CDR1 is SEHNR and CDR2 is FQNEAQ (reference sequence). CDR3 in amino acids: CASSLENSPLHF. The CDR3 DNA follows: TGTGCCAGCAGCTTAGAAAATTCACCCCTCCACTTT.

This clonotype rates as medium-sized (0.01 to 0.1%). V usage is TRBV23-1 and J usage is TRBJ1-5, with D possibly matching TRBD1 (5 bases). TRBV23-1 is an ORF for which the function is uncertain. The CDR3 consists of 16 residues. The V and J ends lost 7 bases and 6 bases respectively, with 22 bases between them. CDR3 in amino acids: CASKRQYPVLRQPQHF. The CDR3 DNA sequence: TGCGCCAGCAAGAGACAGTATCCCGTCCTACGTCAGCCCCAGCATTTT.

This clonotype is judged medium-sized. The chain is built from TRBV5-8 and TRBJ1-2; D ambiguous. This CDR3 spans 13 amino acids. The V end was cut by 4 bases, the J end by 4 bases, with 11 bases between. Germline V gives CDR1 SGHTS, CDR2 YDEGEE. In DNA, the CDR3 is TGTGCCAGCAGCCATCTCAACAGCTATGGCTACACCTTC. Translated, it gives CASSHLNSYGYTF.

In this sample, this clonotype turned up many times. The gene calls are TRBV28 and TRBJ1-5; maybe TRBD1 (5 bases). Germline V gene data show CDR1 as MDHEN and CDR2 as SYDVKM. V was trimmed by 5 bases and J by 5 bases, leaving 13 bases between them. This CDR3 region has 14 residues. The DNA for the CDR3 is TGTGCCAGCAGTCTGAGGGACTCTGATCAGCCCCAGCATTTT. As protein: CASSLRDSDQPQHF.

This clonotype was seen repeatedly, ten times or more. The chain couples TRBV28 to TRBJ2-2; 9 nucleotides align to TRBD2. Germline values: CDR1 MDHEN, CDR2 SYDVKM. The CDR3 covers 15 residues. V trimming: 3 bases; J trimming: 1 base; junction bases outside the gene matches: 0. The CDR3 coding sequence is TGTGCCAGCAGTTTTAGCGGGGGGAACACCGGGGAGCTGTTTTTT. The encoded protein is CASSFSGGNTGELFF.

By proportion, this clonotype is medium-sized (0.01 to 0.1%). This chain uses TRBV5-4 with TRBJ2-2, with TRBD1 as a possible D gene (5 bases). Germline loops: CDR1 SGHNT, CDR2 YYREEE (reference sequence). The germline V and J ends were trimmed by 4 bases and 2 bases, with 12 bases remaining between them. This CDR3 spans 15 amino acids. Here the CDR3 DNA reads TGTGCCAGCAGCCCGCCCGACAGAAACACCGGGGAGCTGTTTTTT. Protein product: CASSPPDRNTGELFF.

This clonotype showed up many times. J is TRBJ1-1 and V is TRBV5-1, with TRBD1 matching 9 bases. The germline gives CDR1 SGHRS, CDR2 YFSETQ. This CDR3 is built from 17 residues. Unmatched junction bases numbered 9, after V lost 1 base and J lost 2 bases. Here the CDR3 DNA reads TGCGCCAGCAGCTTGATGGGACAGGGATCGATTAACACTGAAGCTTTCTTT. Its protein product is CASSLMGQGSINTEAFF.

This clonotype is medium-sized (0.01 to 0.1%) in the sample. The chain combines TRBV3-1 with TRBJ2-1, with 12 bases identical to TRBD2. The germline V gene encodes CDR1 LGHDT and CDR2 YNNKEL (reference sequence). With V trimmed by 4 bases and J by 3 bases, 4 bases remained unmatched. The CDR3 runs 16 residues. The CDR3 loop is CASSPRLAGDYNEQFF. The CDR3 nucleotides read TGTGCCAGCAGCCCGCGACTAGCGGGGGACTACAATGAGCAGTTCTTC.

This clonotype was detected ten times or more. The gene calls are TRBV6-5 and TRBJ2-6, with D unclear. Germline V gene data show CDR1 as MNHEY and CDR2 as SVGAGI. V dropped 9 bases and J dropped 2 bases, with 17 bases sitting between them. The CDR3 length is 16 residues. CDR3 in DNA: TGTGCCAGTGGGCGTCGGGCAGGCACTGGGGCCAACGTCCTGACTTTC. Encoded protein: CASGRRAGTGANVLTF.

This clonotype occurred a few times. V and J are TRBV6-4 and TRBJ2-1, with TRBD2 matching 7 bases. The V and J ends lost 6 bases and 1 base, in that order; junction bases with no gene match: 6. Germline CDR1 and CDR2: MRHNA and SNTAGT. CDR3 length: 15 residues. The CDR3 spells CASSRLALSYNEQFF. The CDR3 DNA reads TGTGCCAGCAGCCGACTAGCCCTGTCCTACAATGAGCAGTTCTTC.

By share, this clonotype ranks as medium-sized. This sequence joins TRBV3-1 and TRBJ2-2; a weak D match, TRBD1 (6 bases). Between the trimmed V and J ends, which lost 5 bases and 4 bases, there was a span of 20 bases. The CDR3 is made up of 17 amino acids. CDR1 and CDR2 from the germline V gene are LGHDT and YNNKEL (reference sequence). The CDR3 nucleotides are TGTGCCAGCAGCACCACAGGGTTGATGGTTTCCACCGGGGAGCTGTTTTTT. Translation gives CASSTTGLMVSTGELFF.

This clonotype was counted ten times or more. This chain uses TRBV6-5 with TRBJ1-2, with TRBD1 matching over 7 bases. V trimming: 4 bases; J trimming: 8 bases; junction bases outside the gene matches: 16. Germline loops: CDR1 MNHEY, CDR2 SVGAGI. The CDR3 consists of 16 residues. CDR3 in amino acids: CASSFIPHLQGYGYTF. Here the CDR3 DNA reads TGTGCCAGCAGTTTCATCCCGCACCTACAGGGGTACGGCTACACCTTC.

This clonotype is judged medium-sized. The V gene is TRBV10-3, the J gene TRBJ2-2; D not certain. This CDR3 has 11 amino acids. Trimming took 10 bases from V and 1 from J, leaving 4 bases between them. Germline V lookup: CDR1 ENHRY, CDR2 SYGVKD. The CDR3 spells CATKNTGELFF. Here the CDR3 DNA reads TGTGCCACCAAGAACACCGGGGAGCTGTTTTTT.

Relative to its sample, this clonotype is medium-sized. J is TRBJ2-5 and V is TRBV24-1; TRBD2 might be the D (5 bases). V lost 5 bases to trimming and J lost 1 base, with 7 bases between them. The CDR3 spans 13 residues. The germline V gene has CDR1 KGHDR and CDR2 SFDVKD. CDR3: CATSVGSQETQYF. CDR3 sequence (DNA): TGTGCCACCAGTGTTGGGAGCCAAGAGACCCAGTACTTC.